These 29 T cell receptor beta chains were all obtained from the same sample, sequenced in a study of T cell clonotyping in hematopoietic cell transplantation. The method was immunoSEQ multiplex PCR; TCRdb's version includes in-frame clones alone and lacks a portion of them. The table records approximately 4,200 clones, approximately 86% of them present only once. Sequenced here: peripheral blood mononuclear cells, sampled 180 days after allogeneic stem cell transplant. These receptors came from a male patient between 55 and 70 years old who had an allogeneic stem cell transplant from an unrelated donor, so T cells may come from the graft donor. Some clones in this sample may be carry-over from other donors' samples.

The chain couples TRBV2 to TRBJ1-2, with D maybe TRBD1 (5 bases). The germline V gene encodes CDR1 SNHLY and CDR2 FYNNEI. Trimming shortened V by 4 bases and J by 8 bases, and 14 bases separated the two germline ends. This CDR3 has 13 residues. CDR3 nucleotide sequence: TGTGCCAGCAGTGCCGCGGGGGTGAACGGCTACACCTTC. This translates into CASSAAGVNGYTF. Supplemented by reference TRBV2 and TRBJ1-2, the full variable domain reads EPEVTQTPSHQVTQMGQEVILRCVPISNHLYFYWYRQILGQKVEFLVSFYNNEISEKSEIFDDQFSVERPDGSNFTLKIRSTKLEDSAMYFCASSAAGVNGYTFGSGTRLTVV.

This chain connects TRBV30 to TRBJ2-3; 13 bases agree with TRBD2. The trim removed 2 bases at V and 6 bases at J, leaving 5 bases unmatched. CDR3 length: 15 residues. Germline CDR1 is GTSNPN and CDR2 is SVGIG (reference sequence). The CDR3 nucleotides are TGTGCCTGGAGTAAAGGACTAGCGGGAGTGGATACGCAGTATTTT. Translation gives CAWSKGLAGVDTQYF.

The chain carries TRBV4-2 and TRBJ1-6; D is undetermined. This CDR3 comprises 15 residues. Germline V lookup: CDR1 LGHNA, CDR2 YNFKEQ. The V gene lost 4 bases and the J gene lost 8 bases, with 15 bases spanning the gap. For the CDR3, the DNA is TGTGCCAGCAGCCCTCTCTTTCTGGACGATTCACCCCTCCACTTT. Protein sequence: CASSPLFLDDSPLHF.

This CDR3 is CASSFQWGAEAFF. The CDR3 coding sequence is TGTGCCAGCAGCTTCCAATGGGGGGCTGAAGCTTTCTTT. V and J are TRBV7-9 and TRBJ1-1; D is perhaps TRBD1 (5 bases). Germline V gene sequence: CDR1 SEHNR, CDR2 FQNEAQ (reference sequence). The V end lost 3 bases, the J end lost 6 bases, and 11 bases lay between the germline ends. The CDR3 consists of 13 residues.

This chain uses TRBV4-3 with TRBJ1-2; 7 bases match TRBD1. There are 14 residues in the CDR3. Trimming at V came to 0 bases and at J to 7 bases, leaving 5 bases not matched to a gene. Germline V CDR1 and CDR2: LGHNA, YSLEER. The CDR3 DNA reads TGCGCCAGCAGCCAAGAACGACAGGGTATTGGCTACACCTTC. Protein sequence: CASSQERQGIGYTF.

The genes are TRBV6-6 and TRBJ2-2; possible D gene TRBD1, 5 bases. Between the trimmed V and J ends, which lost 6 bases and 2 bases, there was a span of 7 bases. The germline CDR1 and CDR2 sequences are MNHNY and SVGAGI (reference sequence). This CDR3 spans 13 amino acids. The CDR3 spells CASRQANTGELFF. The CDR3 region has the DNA TGTGCCAGCAGACAGGCAAACACCGGGGAGCTGTTTTTT.

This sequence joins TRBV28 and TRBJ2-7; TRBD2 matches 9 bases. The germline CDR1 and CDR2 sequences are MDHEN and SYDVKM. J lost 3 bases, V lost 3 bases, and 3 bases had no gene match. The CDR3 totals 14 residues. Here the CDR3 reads CASSLGREGYEQYF. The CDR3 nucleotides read TGTGCCAGCAGTTTGGGGCGGGAGGGCTACGAGCAGTACTTC.

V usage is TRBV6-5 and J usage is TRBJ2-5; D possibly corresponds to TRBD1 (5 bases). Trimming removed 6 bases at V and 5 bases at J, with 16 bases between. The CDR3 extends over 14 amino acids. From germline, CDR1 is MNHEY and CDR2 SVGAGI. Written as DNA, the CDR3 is TGTGCCAGCAGACTGGGCAGGGTCGGGGAGACCCAGTACTTC. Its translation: CASRLGRVGETQYF.

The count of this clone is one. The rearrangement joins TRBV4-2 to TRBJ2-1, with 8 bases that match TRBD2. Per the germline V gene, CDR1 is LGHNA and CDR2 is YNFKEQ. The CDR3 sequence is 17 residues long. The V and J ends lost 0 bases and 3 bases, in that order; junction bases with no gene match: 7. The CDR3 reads CASSQDGVAGGYNEQFF. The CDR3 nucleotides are TGTGCCAGCAGCCAAGATGGAGTCGCGGGAGGCTACAATGAGCAGTTCTTC.

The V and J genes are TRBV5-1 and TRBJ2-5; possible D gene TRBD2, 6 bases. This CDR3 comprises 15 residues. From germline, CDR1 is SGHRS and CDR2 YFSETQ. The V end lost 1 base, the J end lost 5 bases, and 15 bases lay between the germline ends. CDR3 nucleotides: TGCGCCAGCAGCTTGTTTGGTGGCGGGGTGGAGACCCAGTACTTC. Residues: CASSLFGGGVETQYF.

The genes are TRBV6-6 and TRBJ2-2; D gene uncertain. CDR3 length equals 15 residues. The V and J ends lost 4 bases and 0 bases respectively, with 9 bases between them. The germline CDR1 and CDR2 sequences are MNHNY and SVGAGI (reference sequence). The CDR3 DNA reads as TGTGCCAGCAGTTTGGCCTCCGCGAACACCGGGGAGCTGTTTTTT. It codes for CASSLASANTGELFF.

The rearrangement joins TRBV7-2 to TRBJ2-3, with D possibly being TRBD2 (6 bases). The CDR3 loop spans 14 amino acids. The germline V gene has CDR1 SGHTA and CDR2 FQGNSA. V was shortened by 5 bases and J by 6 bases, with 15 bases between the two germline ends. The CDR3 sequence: CASSLDRRGDTQYF. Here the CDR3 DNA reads TGTGCCAGCAGCCTGGATAGGAGGGGCGATACGCAGTATTTT.

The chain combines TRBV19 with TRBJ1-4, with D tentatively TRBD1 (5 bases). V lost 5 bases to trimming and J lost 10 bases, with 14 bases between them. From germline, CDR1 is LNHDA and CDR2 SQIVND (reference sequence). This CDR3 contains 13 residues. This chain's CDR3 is CASSEQVGGKLFF. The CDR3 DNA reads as TGTGCCAGTAGTGAACAGGTCGGAGGAAAACTGTTTTTT.

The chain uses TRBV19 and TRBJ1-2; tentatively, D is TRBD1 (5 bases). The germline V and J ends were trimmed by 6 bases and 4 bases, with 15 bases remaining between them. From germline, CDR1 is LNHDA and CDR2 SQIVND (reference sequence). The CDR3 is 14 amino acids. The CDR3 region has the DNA TGTGCCAGTAGCACAATTCAGGGACCCTATGGCTACACCTTC. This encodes CASSTIQGPYGYTF.

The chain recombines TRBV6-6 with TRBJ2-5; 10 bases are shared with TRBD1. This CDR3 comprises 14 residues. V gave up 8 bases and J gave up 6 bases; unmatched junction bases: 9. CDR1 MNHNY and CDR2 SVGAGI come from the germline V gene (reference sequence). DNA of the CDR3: TGTGCCAGCGTACTGACAGGGGGCAGTCAGACCCAGTACTTC. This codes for CASVLTGGSQTQYF.

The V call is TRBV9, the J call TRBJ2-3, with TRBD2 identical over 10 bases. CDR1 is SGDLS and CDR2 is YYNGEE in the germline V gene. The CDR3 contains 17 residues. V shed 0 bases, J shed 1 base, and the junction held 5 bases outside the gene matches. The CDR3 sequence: CASSVGAGGPGTDTQYF. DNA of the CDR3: TGTGCCAGCAGCGTAGGAGCGGGGGGGCCGGGCACAGATACGCAGTATTTT. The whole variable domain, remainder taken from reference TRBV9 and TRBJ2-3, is DSGVTQTPKHLITATGQRVTLRCSPRSGDLSVYWYQQSLDQGLQFLIQYYNGEERAKGNILERFSAQQFPDLHSELNLSSLELGDSALYFCASSVGAGGPGTDTQYFGPGTRLTVL.

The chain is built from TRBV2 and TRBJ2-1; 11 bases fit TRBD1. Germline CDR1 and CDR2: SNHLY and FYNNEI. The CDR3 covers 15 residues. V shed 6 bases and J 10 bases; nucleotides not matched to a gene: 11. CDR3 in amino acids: CASSPLWTGGTEQFF. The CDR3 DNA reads TGTGCCAGCAGCCCACTCTGGACAGGGGGCACCGAGCAGTTCTTC.

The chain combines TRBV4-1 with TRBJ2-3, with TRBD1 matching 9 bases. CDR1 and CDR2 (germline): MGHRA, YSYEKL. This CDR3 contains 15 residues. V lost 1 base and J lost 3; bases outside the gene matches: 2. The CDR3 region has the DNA TGCGCCAGCAGCCAAGGGGACAGGGTAACAGATACGCAGTATTTT. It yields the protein CASSQGDRVTDTQYF.

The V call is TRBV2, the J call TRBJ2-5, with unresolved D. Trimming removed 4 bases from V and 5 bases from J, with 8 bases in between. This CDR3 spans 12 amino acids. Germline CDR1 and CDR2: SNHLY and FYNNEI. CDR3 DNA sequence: TGTGCCAGCAGTGTAGGGTCGGAGACCCAGTACTTC. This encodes CASSVGSETQYF.

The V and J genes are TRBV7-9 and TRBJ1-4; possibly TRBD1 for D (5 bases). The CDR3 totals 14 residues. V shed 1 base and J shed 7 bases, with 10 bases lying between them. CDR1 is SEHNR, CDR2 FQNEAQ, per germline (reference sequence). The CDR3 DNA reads TGTGCCAGCAGCTTAGGAGGGGCTGGTGAAAAACTGTTTTTT. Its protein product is CASSLGGAGEKLFF.

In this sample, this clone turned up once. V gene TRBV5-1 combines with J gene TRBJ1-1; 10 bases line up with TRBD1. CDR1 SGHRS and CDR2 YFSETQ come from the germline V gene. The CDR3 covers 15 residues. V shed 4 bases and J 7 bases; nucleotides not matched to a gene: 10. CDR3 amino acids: CASSPGVGQGIEAFF. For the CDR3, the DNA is TGCGCCAGCAGCCCGGGAGTGGGACAGGGGATTGAAGCTTTCTTT.

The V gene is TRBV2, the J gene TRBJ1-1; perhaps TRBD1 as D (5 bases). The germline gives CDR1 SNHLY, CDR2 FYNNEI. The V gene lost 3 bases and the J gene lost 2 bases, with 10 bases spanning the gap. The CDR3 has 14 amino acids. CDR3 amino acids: CASSDAGDNTEAFF. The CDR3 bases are TGTGCCAGCAGTGACGCGGGGGATAACACTGAAGCTTTCTTT. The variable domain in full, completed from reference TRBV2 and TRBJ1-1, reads EPEVTQTPSHQVTQMGQEVILRCVPISNHLYFYWYRQILGQKVEFLVSFYNNEISEKSEIFDDQFSVERPDGSNFTLKIRSTKLEDSAMYFCASSDAGDNTEAFFGQGTRLTVV.

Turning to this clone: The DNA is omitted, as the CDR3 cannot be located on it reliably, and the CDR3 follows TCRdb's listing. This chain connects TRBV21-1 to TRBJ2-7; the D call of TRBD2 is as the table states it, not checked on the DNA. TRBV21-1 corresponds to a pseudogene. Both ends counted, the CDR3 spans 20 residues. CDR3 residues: CASRGTVRAVLRAGRSEQYF.

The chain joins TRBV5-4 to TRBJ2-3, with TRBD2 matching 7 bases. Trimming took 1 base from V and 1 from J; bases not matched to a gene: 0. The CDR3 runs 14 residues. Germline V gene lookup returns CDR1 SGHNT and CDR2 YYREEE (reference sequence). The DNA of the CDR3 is TGTGCCAGCAGCTTGCGGGGGGGCACAGATACGCAGTATTTT. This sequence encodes CASSLRGGTDTQYF.

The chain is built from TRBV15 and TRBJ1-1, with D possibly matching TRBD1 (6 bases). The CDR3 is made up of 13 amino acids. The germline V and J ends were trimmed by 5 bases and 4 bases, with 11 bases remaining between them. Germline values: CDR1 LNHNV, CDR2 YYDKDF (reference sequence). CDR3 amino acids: CATSYQGSTEAFF. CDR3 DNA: TGTGCCACCAGCTATCAGGGGTCCACTGAAGCTTTCTTT.

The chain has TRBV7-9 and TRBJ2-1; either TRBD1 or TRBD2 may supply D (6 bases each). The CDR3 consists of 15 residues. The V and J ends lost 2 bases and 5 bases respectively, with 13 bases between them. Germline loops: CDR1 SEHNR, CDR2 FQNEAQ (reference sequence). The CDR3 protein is CASSLSWGAHNEQFF. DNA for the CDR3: TGTGCCAGCAGCTTATCTTGGGGGGCCCACAATGAGCAGTTCTTC. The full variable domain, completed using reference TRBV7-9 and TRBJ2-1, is DTGVSQNPRHKITKRGQNVTFRCDPISEHNRLYWYRQTLGQGPEFLTYFQNEAQLEKSRLLSDRFSAERPKGSFSTLEIQRTEQGDSAMYLCASSLSWGAHNEQFFGPGTRLTVL.

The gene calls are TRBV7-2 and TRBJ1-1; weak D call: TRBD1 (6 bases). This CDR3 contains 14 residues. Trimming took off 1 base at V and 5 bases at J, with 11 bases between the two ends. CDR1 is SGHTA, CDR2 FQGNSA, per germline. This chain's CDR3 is CASSLGGGGTEAFF. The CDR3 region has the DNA TGTGCCAGCAGCTTAGGTGGAGGGGGGACTGAAGCTTTCTTT.

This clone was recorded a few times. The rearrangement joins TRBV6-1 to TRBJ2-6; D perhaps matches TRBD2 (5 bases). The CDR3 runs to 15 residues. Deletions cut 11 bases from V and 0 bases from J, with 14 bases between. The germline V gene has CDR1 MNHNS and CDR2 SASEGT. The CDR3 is CAGTQGSSGANVLTF. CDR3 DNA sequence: TGTGCCGGCACACAAGGGAGCTCTGGGGCCAACGTCCTGACTTTC.

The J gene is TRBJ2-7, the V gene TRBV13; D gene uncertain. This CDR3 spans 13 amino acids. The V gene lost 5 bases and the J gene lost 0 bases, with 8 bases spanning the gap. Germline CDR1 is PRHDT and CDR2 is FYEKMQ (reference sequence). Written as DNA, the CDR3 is TGTGCCAGCAGCGTCAGCAGCTCCTACGAGCAGTACTTC. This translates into CASSVSSSYEQYF.